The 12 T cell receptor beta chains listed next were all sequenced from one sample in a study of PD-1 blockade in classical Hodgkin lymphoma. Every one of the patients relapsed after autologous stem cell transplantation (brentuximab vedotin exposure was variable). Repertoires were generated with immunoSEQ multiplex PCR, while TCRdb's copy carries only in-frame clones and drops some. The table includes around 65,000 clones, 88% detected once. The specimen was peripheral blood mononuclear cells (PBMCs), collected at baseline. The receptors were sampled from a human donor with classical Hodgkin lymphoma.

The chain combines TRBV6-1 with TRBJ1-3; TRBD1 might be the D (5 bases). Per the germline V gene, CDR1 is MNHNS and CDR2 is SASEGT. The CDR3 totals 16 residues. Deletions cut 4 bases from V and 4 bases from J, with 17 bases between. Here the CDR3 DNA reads TGTGCCAGCAGTGCACCGGGACGCCGGGCGGGAAACACCATATATTTT. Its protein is CASSAPGRRAGNTIYF.

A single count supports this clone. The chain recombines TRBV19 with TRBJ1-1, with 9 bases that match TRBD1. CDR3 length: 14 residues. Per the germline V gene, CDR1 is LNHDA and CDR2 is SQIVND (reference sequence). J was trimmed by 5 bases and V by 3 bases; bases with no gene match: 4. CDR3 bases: TGTGCCAGTAGTATGATAGACAGGGGGACTGAAGCTTTCTTT. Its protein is CASSMIDRGTEAFF. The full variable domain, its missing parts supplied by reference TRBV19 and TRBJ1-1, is DGGITQSPKYLFRKEGQNVTLSCEQNLNHDAMYWYRQDPGQGLRLIYYSQIVNDFQKGDIAEGYSVSREKKESFPLTVTSAQKNPTAFYLCASSMIDRGTEAFFGQGTRLTVV.

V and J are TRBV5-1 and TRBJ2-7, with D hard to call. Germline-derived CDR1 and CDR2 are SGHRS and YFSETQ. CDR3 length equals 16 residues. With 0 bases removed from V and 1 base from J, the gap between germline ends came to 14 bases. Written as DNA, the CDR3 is TGCGCCAGCAGCTTGGATCGCGACTTACCTTCCTACGAGCAGTACTTC. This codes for CASSLDRDLPSYEQYF. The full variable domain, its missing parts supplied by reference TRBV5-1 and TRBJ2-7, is KAGVTQTPRYLIKTRGQQVTLSCSPISGHRSVSWYQQTPGQGLQFLFEYFSETQRNKGNFPGRFSGRQFSNSRSEMNVSTLELGDSALYLCASSLDRDLPSYEQYFGPGTRLTVT.

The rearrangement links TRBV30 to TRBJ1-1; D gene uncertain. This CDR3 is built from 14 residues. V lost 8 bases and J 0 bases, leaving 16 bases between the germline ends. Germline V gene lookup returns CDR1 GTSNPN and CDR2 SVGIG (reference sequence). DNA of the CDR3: TGTGCCGCTTATCGTTTGGCCTTGAACACTGAAGCTTTCTTT. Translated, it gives CAAYRLALNTEAFF.

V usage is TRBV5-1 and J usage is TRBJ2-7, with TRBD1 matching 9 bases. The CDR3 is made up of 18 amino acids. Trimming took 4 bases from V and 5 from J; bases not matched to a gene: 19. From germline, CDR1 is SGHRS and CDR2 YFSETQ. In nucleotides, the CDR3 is TGCGCCAGCAGCCCGAGACGTTTGTGGGACAGGGTAAAGCACGAGCAGTACTTC. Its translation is CASSPRRLWDRVKHEQYF.

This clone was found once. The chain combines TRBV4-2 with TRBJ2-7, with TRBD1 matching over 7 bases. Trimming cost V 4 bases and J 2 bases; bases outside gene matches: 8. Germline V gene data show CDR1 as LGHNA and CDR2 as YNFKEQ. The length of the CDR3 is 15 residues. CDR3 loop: CASSLDVGGTYEQYF. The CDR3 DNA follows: TGTGCCAGCAGCCTCGATGTAGGGGGCACCTACGAGCAGTACTTC.

This CDR3 is CASSAGGGSGEQFF. DNA for the CDR3: TGTGCCAGCAGTGCTGGCGGGGGGTCCGGTGAGCAGTTCTTC. V gene TRBV25-1 combines with J gene TRBJ2-1, with TRBD2 matching 8 bases. This CDR3 comprises 14 residues. Trimming at V came to 4 bases and at J to 9 bases, leaving 8 bases not matched to a gene. Germline V lookup: CDR1 MGHDK, CDR2 SYGVNS.

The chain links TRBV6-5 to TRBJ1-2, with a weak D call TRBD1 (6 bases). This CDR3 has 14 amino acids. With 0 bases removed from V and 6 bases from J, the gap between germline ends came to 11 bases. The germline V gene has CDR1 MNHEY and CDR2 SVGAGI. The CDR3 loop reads CASSYSTGSNGYTF. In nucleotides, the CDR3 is TGTGCCAGCAGTTACTCTACAGGGAGTAATGGCTACACCTTC.

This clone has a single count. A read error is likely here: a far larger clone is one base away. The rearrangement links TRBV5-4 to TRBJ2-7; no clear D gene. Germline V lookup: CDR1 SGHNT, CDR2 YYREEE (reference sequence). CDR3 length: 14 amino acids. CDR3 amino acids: CASSQDTVPYQQYF. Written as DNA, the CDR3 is TGTGCCAGCAGCCAAGATACAGTCCCCTACCAGCAGTACTTC.

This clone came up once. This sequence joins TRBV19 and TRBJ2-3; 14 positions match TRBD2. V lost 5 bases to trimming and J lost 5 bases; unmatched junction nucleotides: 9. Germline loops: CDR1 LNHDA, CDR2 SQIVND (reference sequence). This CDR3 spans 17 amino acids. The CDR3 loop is CASSPGGLAGEGDTQYF. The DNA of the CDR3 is TGTGCCAGTAGTCCAGGGGGACTAGCGGGGGAGGGAGATACGCAGTATTTT.

The CDR3 sequence is CASSMLYTEAFF. CDR3 nucleotides: TGTGCCAGTAGTATGCTCTACACTGAAGCTTTCTTT. V is TRBV19 and J is TRBJ1-1; D not certain. The CDR3 runs 12 residues. V was shortened by 3 bases and J by 3 bases, with 5 bases between the two germline ends. Germline-derived CDR1 and CDR2 are LNHDA and SQIVND (reference sequence). Filled out from reference TRBV19 and TRBJ1-1, the complete variable domain reads DGGITQSPKYLFRKEGQNVTLSCEQNLNHDAMYWYRQDPGQGLRLIYYSQIVNDFQKGDIAEGYSVSREKKESFPLTVTSAQKNPTAFYLCASSMLYTEAFFGQGTRLTVV.

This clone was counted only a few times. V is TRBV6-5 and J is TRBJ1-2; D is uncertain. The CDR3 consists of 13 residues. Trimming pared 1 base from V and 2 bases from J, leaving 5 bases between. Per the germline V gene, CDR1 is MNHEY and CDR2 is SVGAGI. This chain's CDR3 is CASSYYQNYGYTF. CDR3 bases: TGTGCCAGCAGTTACTACCAAAACTATGGCTACACCTTC.